In this sample, the clone carrying this T cell receptor (beta chain) turned up a few times. The sample originates from a study of graft-versus-host responses after intestinal transplantation. V was shortened by 5 bases and J by 6 bases, with 19 bases between the two germline ends. The CDR3 runs to 15 residues. The germline gives CDR1 MNHEY, CDR2 SVGAGI. Produced via immunoSEQ multiplex PCR; TCRdb's table is partial and in-frame only. The sample consists of nearly 100,000 clones, over 75% of them appearing once. The material sequenced was PBMCs, taken approximately 470 days after intestinal transplant. The clonotype comes from a human patient who received an intestinal transplant, so some T cells may come from the graft donor. The chain joins TRBV6-5 to TRBJ1-2, with D possibly TRBD1 on 6 matching bases. The CDR3: CASSLHRGGGNGYTF. DNA of the CDR3: TGTGCCAGCAGTCTTCATCGAGGGGGGGGCAATGGCTACACCTTC.